This record concerns one T cell receptor (beta chain) sequence. Its antigen is currently unknown. These data come from a study of T-cell memory formation after mild COVID-19. General study results and limits: Cross-reactive memory appears to have joined, as suggested by some responding clones showing up in pre-infection memory. Confirmation of SARS-CoV-2 specificity was lacking for second-wave clones peaking day 37. Among contracting clones, CD4+ were mainly CM/EM and CD8+ enriched in EMRA.

Constant-segment primers and 5'RACE yielded cDNA libraries for TCR alpha and TCR beta, each carrying sample barcodes and UMIs. One entry per CDR3 protein, called by TCRdb with MiXCR from the 5' RACE reads. The profile shows about 340,000 distinct CDR3 sequences, 20% to 25% of them singletons. This CDR3 comprises 13 residues. V was pared by 11 bases and J by 3 bases, with 17 bases between. Germline lookup yields CDR1 MNHNS and CDR2 SASEGT. The sequence came from an adult woman who had mild COVID-19 (a few samples of this study predate the infection). Cell type and time point are not known. The sequenced sample consisted of PBMCs or a T cell subset sorted from them (not recorded which). This chain connects TRBV6-1 to TRBJ2-7; unclear D gene. Here the CDR3 reads CAFSPAADYEQYF. The CDR3 DNA follows: TGTGCCTTCTCTCCGGCAGCCGACTACGAGCAGTACTTC.